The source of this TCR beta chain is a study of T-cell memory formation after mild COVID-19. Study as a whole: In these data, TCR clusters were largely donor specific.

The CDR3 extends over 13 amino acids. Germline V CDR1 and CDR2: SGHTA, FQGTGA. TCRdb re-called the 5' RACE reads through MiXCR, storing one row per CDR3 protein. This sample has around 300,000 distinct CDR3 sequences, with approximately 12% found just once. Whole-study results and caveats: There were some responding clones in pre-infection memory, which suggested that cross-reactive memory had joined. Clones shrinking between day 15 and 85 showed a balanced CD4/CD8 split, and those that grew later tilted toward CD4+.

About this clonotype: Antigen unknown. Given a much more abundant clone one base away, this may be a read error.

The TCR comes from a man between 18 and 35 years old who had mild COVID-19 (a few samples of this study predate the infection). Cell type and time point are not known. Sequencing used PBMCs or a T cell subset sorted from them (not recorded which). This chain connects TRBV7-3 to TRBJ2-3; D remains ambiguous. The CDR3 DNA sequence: TGTGCCAGCAGCCCGTTGATCACATATACGCAGTATTTT. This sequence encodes CASSPLITYTQYF. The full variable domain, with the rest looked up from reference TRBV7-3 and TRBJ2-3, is GAGVSQTPSNKVTEKGKYVELRCDPISGHTALYWYRQSLGQGPEFLIYFQGTGAADDSGLPNDRFFAVRPEGSVSTLKIQRTERGDSAVYLCASSPLITYTQYFGPGTRLTVL.